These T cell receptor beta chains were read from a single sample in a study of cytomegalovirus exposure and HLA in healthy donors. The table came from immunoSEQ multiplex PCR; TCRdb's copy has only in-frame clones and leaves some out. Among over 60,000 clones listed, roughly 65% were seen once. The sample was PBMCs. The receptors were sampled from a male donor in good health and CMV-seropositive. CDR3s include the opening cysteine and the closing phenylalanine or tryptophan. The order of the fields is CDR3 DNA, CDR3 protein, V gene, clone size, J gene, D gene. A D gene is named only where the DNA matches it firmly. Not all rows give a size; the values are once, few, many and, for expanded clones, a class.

cdr3_nt: TGTGCCAGCAGCTCACAGGGGGGGGGCACTGAAGCTTTCTTT
cdr3_aa: CASSSQGGGTEAFF
v_call: TRBV11-2
clone_size: NA
j_call: TRBJ1-1
d_call: TRBD1

cdr3_nt: TGTGCCAGCAGTCCAGGGGGCGACACCTACGAGCAGTACTTC
cdr3_aa: CASSPGGDTYEQYF
v_call: TRBV7-2
clone_size: few
j_call: TRBJ2-7
d_call: TRBD1

cdr3_nt: TGTGCCAGCAGCCGAAGGACTAGCGTTGTGAACGAGCAGTACTTC
cdr3_aa: CASSRRTSVVNEQYF
v_call: TRBV5-6
clone_size: few
j_call: TRBJ2-7
d_call: TRBD2

cdr3_nt: TGTGCCAGCAGTGGAGAGACAGGGTCCTACGAGCAGTACTTC
cdr3_aa: CASSGETGSYEQYF
v_call: TRBV27
clone_size: once
j_call: TRBJ2-7
d_call: TRBD1

cdr3_nt: TGCGCCAGCAGGAGCTTGGCGAACACCGGGGAGCTGTTTTTT
cdr3_aa: CASRSLANTGELFF
v_call: TRBV5-1
clone_size: NA
j_call: TRBJ2-2
d_call: NA

cdr3_nt: TGTGCCAGCAGGGTGACTTCCAACTTACAAGAGACCCAGTACTTC
cdr3_aa: CASRVTSNLQETQYF
v_call: TRBV2
clone_size: NA
j_call: TRBJ2-5
d_call: NA

cdr3_nt: TGTGCCAGCAGGAAACAGGGGAACACTGAAGCTTTCTTT
cdr3_aa: CASRKQGNTEAFF
v_call: TRBV6-1
clone_size: NA
j_call: TRBJ1-1
d_call: NA

cdr3_nt: TGTGCCACCCTAACTGTGGACGAGCAGTACTTC
cdr3_aa: CATLTVDEQYF
v_call: TRBV27
clone_size: NA
j_call: TRBJ2-7
d_call: NA

cdr3_nt: TGTGCCAGCAGCTCGGGAGGTGGTAAGCCCCAGCATTTT
cdr3_aa: CASSSGGGKPQHF
v_call: TRBV7-6
clone_size: NA
j_call: TRBJ1-5
d_call: NA

cdr3_nt: TGCGCCAGCAGCCAAGAACGGACGGGATACTACGAGCAGTACTTC
cdr3_aa: CASSQERTGYYEQYF
v_call: TRBV4-1
clone_size: NA
j_call: TRBJ2-7
d_call: NA

cdr3_nt: TGTGCCAGCAGCCCAGGGACTAGCGGCTACGAGCAGTACTTC
cdr3_aa: CASSPGTSGYEQYF
v_call: TRBV27
clone_size: few
j_call: TRBJ2-7
d_call: TRBD2

cdr3_nt: TGTGCCAGCTCACCACAATCATCGACAGGGGGGGCCCGGGAACTGTTTTTT
cdr3_aa: CASSPQSSTGGARELFF
v_call: TRBV18
clone_size: NA
j_call: TRBJ1-4
d_call: TRBD1

cdr3_nt: TGTGCCAGCAGTTTGGTAGGACTAGCGGTGGGAGAGCAGTACTTC
cdr3_aa: CASSLVGLAVGEQYF
v_call: TRBV27
clone_size: NA
j_call: TRBJ2-7
d_call: TRBD2

cdr3_nt: TGTGCTAGTGGGAGGAATAGCGGGTCGATTAATGAGCAGTTCTTC
cdr3_aa: CASGRNSGSINEQFF
v_call: TRBV12-5
clone_size: NA
j_call: TRBJ2-1
d_call: TRBD2

cdr3_nt: TGTGCCAGCAGCTTCCAGGGCGGAACCTACGAGCAGTACTTC
cdr3_aa: CASSFQGGTYEQYF
v_call: TRBV7-3
clone_size: NA
j_call: TRBJ2-7
d_call: NA

cdr3_nt: TGTGCCAGCAGCTTAGGCGGGAGGGATCAAGAGACCCAGTACTTC
cdr3_aa: CASSLGGRDQETQYF
v_call: TRBV7-3
clone_size: few
j_call: TRBJ2-5
d_call: TRBD2

cdr3_nt: TGCGCCAGCAGCTTGCAACTAGCGGGAGATACGCAGTATTTT
cdr3_aa: CASSLQLAGDTQYF
v_call: TRBV5-1
clone_size: NA
j_call: TRBJ2-3
d_call: TRBD2

cdr3_nt: TGTGCCAGCAGCGTAGCGCCAGGCTACATGAACACTGAAGCTTTCTTT
cdr3_aa: CASSVAPGYMNTEAFF
v_call: TRBV9
clone_size: NA
j_call: TRBJ1-1
d_call: NA

cdr3_nt: TGTGCCAGCAGCCCAACTGAGGTCGATGGCTACACCTTC
cdr3_aa: CASSPTEVDGYTF
v_call: TRBV5-4
clone_size: NA
j_call: TRBJ1-2
d_call: NA

cdr3_nt: TGTGCCACCGGGGACATCCAAGAGACCCAGTACTTC
cdr3_aa: CATGDIQETQYF
v_call: TRBV19
clone_size: NA
j_call: TRBJ2-5
d_call: NA

cdr3_nt: TGTGCCAGCAGTTACGGGACAGGGGAAAAACTGTTTTTT
cdr3_aa: CASSYGTGEKLFF
v_call: TRBV6-6
clone_size: NA
j_call: TRBJ1-4
d_call: TRBD1

cdr3_nt: TGCGCCAGTCAAGTACAGGGGAACTCCTACGAGCAGTACTTC
cdr3_aa: CASQVQGNSYEQYF
v_call: TRBV5-1
clone_size: once
j_call: TRBJ2-7
d_call: TRBD1

cdr3_nt: TGTGCCTGGACTGCAGGCTCCTACGAGCAGTACTTC
cdr3_aa: CAWTAGSYEQYF
v_call: TRBV30
clone_size: NA
j_call: TRBJ2-7
d_call: NA

cdr3_nt: TGTGCCAGCAGCTCCTCAGCCCGACAGGGGTCGGAGACCCAGTACTTC
cdr3_aa: CASSSSARQGSETQYF
v_call: TRBV11-2
clone_size: NA
j_call: TRBJ2-5
d_call: TRBD1

cdr3_nt: TGTGCTAGTGGTTCTAGCGCGACCTACGAGCAGTACTTC
cdr3_aa: CASGSSATYEQYF
v_call: TRBV12-5
clone_size: once
j_call: TRBJ2-7
d_call: NA

cdr3_nt: TGTGCCAGTAGTGCAGGGGGCTATACAGATACGCAGTATTTT
cdr3_aa: CASSAGGYTDTQYF
v_call: TRBV19
clone_size: NA
j_call: TRBJ2-3
d_call: TRBD1

cdr3_nt: TGTGCCAGCAGTTCCCGACAGGGACAGGGGATCTATGGCTACACCTTC
cdr3_aa: CASSSRQGQGIYGYTF
v_call: TRBV6-5
clone_size: NA
j_call: TRBJ1-2
d_call: TRBD1

cdr3_nt: TGTGCCAGCAGCTCAACGTCGCGGGGCTCTGAAGCTTTCTTT
cdr3_aa: CASSSTSRGSEAFF
v_call: TRBV7-9
clone_size: few
j_call: TRBJ1-1
d_call: NA

cdr3_nt: TGTGCCAGCAGCTTGGACCTAGCGGGAGAGGGAGAGACCCAGTACTTC
cdr3_aa: CASSLDLAGEGETQYF
v_call: TRBV5-4
clone_size: NA
j_call: TRBJ2-5
d_call: TRBD2

cdr3_nt: TGTGCCAGTAGGTCAGGGGGTGTTGCGGGCGTCGGGGAGCTGTTTTTT
cdr3_aa: CASRSGGVAGVGELFF
v_call: TRBV19
clone_size: NA
j_call: TRBJ2-2
d_call: TRBD1

cdr3_nt: TGCAGCGTTGTAAACCAAGAGACCCAGTACTTC
cdr3_aa: CSVVNQETQYF
v_call: TRBV29-1
clone_size: once
j_call: TRBJ2-5
d_call: NA

cdr3_nt: TGTGCCAGCAGTCCGACACTCACCCGCACCGGGGAGCTGTTTTTT
cdr3_aa: CASSPTLTRTGELFF
v_call: TRBV11-2
clone_size: NA
j_call: TRBJ2-2
d_call: NA

cdr3_nt: TGTGCCAGCAGCTTGTCGCGGGGCATGAACACTGAAGCTTTCTTT
cdr3_aa: CASSLSRGMNTEAFF
v_call: TRBV5-5
clone_size: NA
j_call: TRBJ1-1
d_call: NA

cdr3_nt: TGTGCCAGCAGTGAAGATGGCTACCCGGGCGAGCAGTACTTC
cdr3_aa: CASSEDGYPGEQYF
v_call: TRBV6-1
clone_size: NA
j_call: TRBJ2-7
d_call: NA

cdr3_nt: TGTGCCAGTAGTGGCAGCCAAGAGACCCAGTACTTC
cdr3_aa: CASSGSQETQYF
v_call: TRBV19
clone_size: NA
j_call: TRBJ2-5
d_call: NA